This T cell receptor beta chain came from a study of T cells in Graves' hyperthyroidism and ophthalmopathy. Points from the study as a whole: Most thyroid clonotypes expanded above 0.001 were also detected in blood.

TCR beta CDR3 regions were amplified from RNA. The HTBI primer set drove a first-round RT-PCR of the TCR CDR3. TCRdb re-called the multiplex PCR reads with MiXCR, one entry per CDR3 protein. Here the sample spans about 58,000 distinct CDR3 sequences, about 49% being singletons. Of note for this clonotype: Antigen specificity is unknown.

The germline V gene has CDR1 KGHDR and CDR2 SFDVKD. The trim removed 4 bases at V and 3 bases at J, leaving 7 bases unmatched. The length of the CDR3 is 15 residues. Sequencing used blood. The source of this sequence is a woman aged 25 to 39 with Graves' ophthalmopathy. The chain uses TRBV24-1 and TRBJ2-5; TRBD1 agrees at 7 bases. The CDR3 loop reads CATSDLGQVEETQYF. The CDR3 coding sequence is TGTGCCACCAGTGACCTCGGACAGGTGGAAGAGACCCAGTACTTC.